This T cell receptor beta chain comes out of a study of OX40 agonist ivuxolimab in advanced cancers. Study-wide background: Having had anti-PD-1, anti-PD-L1 or anti-CTLA-4 therapy before was allowed, and approximately 40% had some. In three patients, partial responses were observed, one with hepatocellular carcinoma and two with cutaneous melanoma.

Exclusion of a patient followed from autoimmune disease history or systemic immunosuppression. TCRdb keeps only in-frame clones here, not all; method: immunoSEQ multiplex PCR. This table holds 82,000 or so clones, approximately 85% found once. The CDR3 extends over 13 amino acids. V gave up 5 bases and J gave up 6 bases, with 13 bases separating them. Germline V gene data show CDR1 as SGHVS and CDR2 as FNYEAQ. Sequences were derived from CD4+ or CD8+ T cells sorted from blood, sampled in a trial of the OX40 agonist ivuxolimab. The chain has TRBV7-6 and TRBJ1-2; tentatively, D is TRBD1 (5 bases). This TCR was recovered from an adult with an advanced solid tumor such as melanoma, head and neck, liver or kidney cancer. CDR3 in DNA: TGTGCCAGCAGCCTAAGTGGGGGTCATGGCTACACCTTC. The encoded protein is CASSLSGGHGYTF.